The rows below give T cell receptor beta chains drawn from one sample of a study of tumor and adjacent non-tumor tissue in lung cancer. Each CDR3 protein is one row after TCRdb ran MiXCR on the multiplex PCR reads. In the table there are about 80,000 distinct CDR3 sequences, approximately 80% of which are singletons. The sample taken for sequencing was distant non-tumor lung tissue. The receptors here all came from a man in his sixties with non-small cell lung cancer. Each CDR3 is given with its conserved first and last residue. A D gene is named only where the DNA matches it firmly. Only part of the rows carry a size: once, few, many, or a class if the clone is expanded.

D gene: TRBD1
clone size: few
V gene: TRBV11-3
J gene: TRBJ1-4
CDR3 length: 17
CDR3 DNA: TGTGCCAGCAGCCCATCGGGACAGGGGATTACTAATGGAAAACTGTTTTTT
CDR3 protein: CASSPSGQGITNGKLFF

D gene: NA
clone size: NA
V gene: TRBV11-2
J gene: TRBJ1-1
CDR3 length: 15
CDR3 DNA: TGTGCCATCAACTTATTGTCCCGGGGGGACACTGAAGCTTTCTTC
CDR3 protein: CAINLLSRGDTEAFF

D gene: NA
clone size: NA
V gene: TRBV5-1
J gene: TRBJ2-5
CDR3 length: 15
CDR3 DNA: TGCGCCAGCAGCTTGTCAGTGGGAGGTTCGGAGACCCAGTACTTC
CDR3 protein: CASSLSVGGSETQYF

D gene: NA
clone size: NA
V gene: TRBV12-3/TRBV12-4
J gene: TRBJ2-1
CDR3 length: 11
CDR3 DNA: TGTGCCAACAGGCAGGAAAATGAGCAGTTTTTC
CDR3 protein: CANRQENEQFF

D gene: TRBD1
clone size: NA
V gene: TRBV6-1
J gene: TRBJ1-1
CDR3 length: 14
CDR3 DNA: TGTGCCAGGAGTGAAGACAGGGGCGACGCTGATGCTTTCTTT
CDR3 protein: CARSEDRGDADAFF

D gene: NA
clone size: NA
V gene: TRBV20-1
J gene: TRBJ2-3
CDR3 length: 15
CDR3 DNA: TGCAGTGCTAGTGCAGAAAAAAGGGGTCCAGATGCGCAGTATTTT
CDR3 protein: CSASAEKRGPDAQYF

D gene: NA
clone size: NA
V gene: TRBV10-1
J gene: TRBJ2-7
CDR3 length: 11
CDR3 DNA: TGCGCCAGCAGTGCCGGGACAAAGCTGAACTTC
CDR3 protein: CASSAGTKLNF

D gene: TRBD2
clone size: NA
V gene: TRBV4-1
J gene: TRBJ2-3
CDR3 length: 13
CDR3 DNA: TGCGCCAGTCAGACTAGCGTCACAGATACGCAGTATTTT
CDR3 protein: CASQTSVTDTQYF

D gene: NA
clone size: NA
V gene: TRBV11-2
J gene: TRBJ1-2
CDR3 length: 13
CDR3 DNA: TGTGCCAGCAGCTTAGGATGGAGGGATGGCTACACCTTC
CDR3 protein: CASSLGWRDGYTF

D gene: TRBD1
clone size: NA
V gene: TRBV20-1
J gene: TRBJ2-2
CDR3 length: 16
CDR3 DNA: TGCAGTGCTAGAGAGGGGATGGGTGGGTACACAGGGGATCTGTTTTTT
CDR3 protein: CSAREGMGGYTGDLFF

D gene: TRBD2
clone size: NA
V gene: TRBV11-1
J gene: TRBJ2-2
CDR3 length: 17
CDR3 DNA: TGTGCCAGCAGCCGGACTAGCGGGAGGGTGAACACCGGGGAGCTGTTTTTT
CDR3 protein: CASSRTSGRVNTGELFF

D gene: NA
clone size: NA
V gene: TRBV5-6
J gene: TRBJ1-1
CDR3 length: 13
CDR3 DNA: TGTGCCGGTAGCTTGCTTCAGGCCAGTGAAGCTTTCTTT
CDR3 protein: CAGSLLQASEAFF

D gene: TRBD1
clone size: NA
V gene: TRBV6-1
J gene: TRBJ1-1
CDR3 length: 14
CDR3 DNA: TGTACCAGCAATGAAGACAGGGGCGACACTGAAGCTTTCTTC
CDR3 protein: CTSNEDRGDTEAFF

D gene: NA
clone size: NA
V gene: TRBV11-2
J gene: TRBJ1-6
CDR3 length: 15
CDR3 DNA: TGTGCCGGCGGCTTAGGAGGGGACAATAATTCACCCCCCCACTTT
CDR3 protein: CAGGLGGDNNSPPHF

D gene: TRBD2
clone size: once
V gene: TRBV20-1
J gene: TRBJ2-1
CDR3 length: 12
CDR3 DNA: TGCAGAGTAACTAGCGGGAGTAATGAGCAGCTCTTC
CDR3 protein: CRVTSGSNEQLF

D gene: NA
clone size: NA
V gene: TRBV20-1
J gene: TRBJ2-2
CDR3 length: 17
CDR3 DNA: TGCGGTGCTAGAGCTTCGGGTGGGGGGAGTAACACGGGGGAGCTGTTCTTT
CDR3 protein: CGARASGGGSNTGELFF

D gene: NA
clone size: NA
V gene: TRBV6-6
J gene: TRBJ2-7
CDR3 length: 16
CDR3 DNA: TGTGCCAGCAGTTATGGGGGCATCAGGGGCTCCTACGAGCAGTATTTC
CDR3 protein: CASSYGGIRGSYEQYF

D gene: TRBD1
clone size: NA
V gene: TRBV29-1
J gene: TRBJ1-1
CDR3 length: 13
CDR3 DNA: TGCAGCGTGCTGATACAGGGGAACACTGAAGCCTTCTTT
CDR3 protein: CSVLIQGNTEAFF

D gene: TRBD1
clone size: NA
V gene: TRBV11-2
J gene: TRBJ2-5
CDR3 length: 14
CDR3 DNA: TGTGCCAGCAAATCTGGACAGGACCAACAGACCCAGTACTTC
CDR3 protein: CASKSGQDQQTQYF

D gene: NA
clone size: NA
V gene: TRBV20-1
J gene: TRBJ2-1
CDR3 length: 12
CDR3 DNA: TGCAGTACTACGCAGGATTCCAATGAGCAGTTCTTC
CDR3 protein: CSTTQDSNEQFF

D gene: TRBD1
clone size: NA
V gene: TRBV6-4
J gene: TRBJ1-2
CDR3 length: 14
CDR3 DNA: TGTGCCAGCAGTGACTCCGAGGGGGCGAAGGGCTACACCTTC
CDR3 protein: CASSDSEGAKGYTF

D gene: TRBD1
clone size: NA
V gene: TRBV12-3/TRBV12-4
J gene: TRBJ1-6
CDR3 length: 14
CDR3 DNA: TGTGCCAGCAGGTATCAGGGGGGGGATTCACCATTCCACTTT
CDR3 protein: CASRYQGGDSPFHF

D gene: NA
clone size: NA
V gene: TRBV29-1
J gene: TRBJ2-3
CDR3 length: 11
CDR3 DNA: TGCAGCTCTCAGGGAGTAGATACACAGTATTTT
CDR3 protein: CSSQGVDTQYF

D gene: NA
clone size: medium-sized
V gene: TRBV20-1
J gene: TRBJ1-4
CDR3 length: 11
CDR3 DNA: TGCAGTGCTCCAGGGGCGAGAGAGTTGGTTTTT
CDR3 protein: CSAPGARELVF

D gene: NA
clone size: once
V gene: TRBV11-3
J gene: TRBJ2-7
CDR3 length: 15
CDR3 DNA: TGTGCCAGCAGGAGAGGGAGTGGTAGGGTCAACGAGCAGTATTTC
CDR3 protein: CASRRGSGRVNEQYF

D gene: TRBD1
clone size: NA
V gene: TRBV29-1
J gene: TRBJ1-2
CDR3 length: 12
CDR3 DNA: TGCAGCGTTGCGACAGGGAACTATGGCTACACCTTC
CDR3 protein: CSVATGNYGYTF

D gene: NA
clone size: once
V gene: TRBV12-3/TRBV12-4
J gene: TRBJ2-2
CDR3 length: 14
CDR3 DNA: TGTGCCTGCAGCCCTACAGGGATAGCCGGGGAGCTGTTTTTT
CDR3 protein: CACSPTGIAGELFF

D gene: NA
clone size: NA
V gene: TRBV11-2
J gene: TRBJ2-3
CDR3 length: 19
CDR3 DNA: TGTGCCAGCAGCTTAGTGGGGGGGCGCGGGGACAATCAGACACATACGCAGTATTTT
CDR3 protein: CASSLVGGRGDNQTHTQYF

D gene: TRBD2
clone size: few
V gene: TRBV6-5
J gene: TRBJ2-6
CDR3 length: 17
CDR3 DNA: TGTGCCAGCAGTTTAGCGGGAGCCAGCTCTGGGACCAACATCCTGACTTTC
CDR3 protein: CASSLAGASSGTNILTF

D gene: TRBD2
clone size: once
V gene: TRBV4-2
J gene: TRBJ2-3
CDR3 length: 14
CDR3 DNA: TGTGCCGGCAGCCAGACCCCGGGGGGGCCTTGGCAGTATTTT
CDR3 protein: CAGSQTPGGPWQYF

D gene: NA
clone size: NA
V gene: TRBV20-1
J gene: TRBJ2-3
CDR3 length: 15
CDR3 DNA: TGTAGTGCTAGTACGGAAAAAAGGGGTCCAAATACGCAGTATTTT
CDR3 protein: CSASTEKRGPNTQYF

D gene: NA
clone size: few
V gene: TRBV11-2
J gene: TRBJ1-2
CDR3 length: 13
CDR3 DNA: TGTGCCAGCAGGGGGCCGTTGGACTGCGGCTACACCTTC
CDR3 protein: CASRGPLDCGYTF

D gene: NA
clone size: NA
V gene: TRBV20-1
J gene: TRBJ2-1
CDR3 length: 14
CDR3 DNA: TGCAGTGCTAGAGTTCTGGAGGGGCAGGGTGAGCAGTTTTTC
CDR3 protein: CSARVLEGQGEQFF

D gene: NA
clone size: NA
V gene: TRBV5-4
J gene: TRBJ1-4
CDR3 length: 16
CDR3 DNA: NA
CDR3 protein: CASCFGGGTSNEKLLF

D gene: NA
clone size: NA
V gene: TRBV6-1
J gene: TRBJ1-1
CDR3 length: 13
CDR3 DNA: TGTGCCAGCAGTCCCGGGATAGGGTACAAAGCTTTCTTT
CDR3 protein: CASSPGIGYKAFF

D gene: NA
clone size: NA
V gene: TRBV24-1
J gene: TRBJ1-1
CDR3 length: 13
CDR3 DNA: TGTGCCACCAGTGATCTGAATAAGGCTAAAGCTTTCTTT
CDR3 protein: CATSDLNKAKAFF

D gene: TRBD2
clone size: once
V gene: TRBV14
J gene: TRBJ2-1
CDR3 length: 17
CDR3 DNA: TGTGCCAGCAGCCGAGATAAGGGACTAGCGGGAGACAATGAGCAGTTCTTC
CDR3 protein: CASSRDKGLAGDNEQFF

D gene: TRBD2
clone size: NA
V gene: TRBV9
J gene: TRBJ2-7
CDR3 length: 16
CDR3 DNA: TGTGCCAGCAGCACAACCGCCCTAGCGGAGCTCTACGAGCAGTACTTC
CDR3 protein: CASSTTALAELYEQYF

D gene: TRBD2
clone size: NA
V gene: TRBV6-5
J gene: TRBJ2-6
CDR3 length: 17
CDR3 DNA: TGTGCCAACAGTTTAGCGGGGACCAGCTCTGGGGCCAACGCCCGGACTTTC
CDR3 protein: CANSLAGTSSGANARTF

D gene: TRBD2
clone size: many
V gene: TRBV5-1
J gene: TRBJ2-5
CDR3 length: 15
CDR3 DNA: TGCGCCAGCGCCTACTCCGGGACTAGCGAAGAGACCCAGTACTTC
CDR3 protein: CASAYSGTSEETQYF

D gene: NA
clone size: NA
V gene: TRBV11-2
J gene: TRBJ2-5
CDR3 length: 13
CDR3 DNA: TGCGCCGGCAGCTCTACAAGGGAAGAGACCCATTACTTC
CDR3 protein: CAGSSTREETHYF

D gene: TRBD1
clone size: NA
V gene: TRBV5-4
J gene: TRBJ1-1
CDR3 length: 16
CDR3 DNA: TGTGCCAGCAGCGGGTGGACAGGGCTTGGGAACACTGAACCTTTCTTT
CDR3 protein: CASSGWTGLGNTEPFF

D gene: NA
clone size: once
V gene: TRBV4-3
J gene: TRBJ2-3
CDR3 length: 16
CDR3 DNA: TGCACCAGCAGTCAAGATAGAGCGGGCGCCACAGATACGCAGTATTTT
CDR3 protein: CTSSQDRAGATDTQYF

D gene: TRBD2
clone size: NA
V gene: TRBV5-4
J gene: TRBJ2-5
CDR3 length: 14
CDR3 DNA: TGTGCCACCAGAGGGGACTACCTCCAAGAGACCAAGTACTTC
CDR3 protein: CATRGDYLQETKYF

D gene: TRBD2
clone size: many
V gene: TRBV10-1
J gene: TRBJ2-3
CDR3 length: 16
CDR3 DNA: TGCGCCAGCAGTGAGTCCAGCGGGGGGGCGGCAGATACGCAGTATTTT
CDR3 protein: CASSESSGGAADTQYF

D gene: TRBD1
clone size: NA
V gene: TRBV20-1
J gene: TRBJ2-3
CDR3 length: 13
CDR3 DNA: TGCAGTGCTAAAGGGGGCCTGTGCGATACGCAGTATTTT
CDR3 protein: CSAKGGLCDTQYF

D gene: TRBD2
clone size: medium-sized
V gene: TRBV20-1
J gene: TRBJ2-1
CDR3 length: 14
CDR3 DNA: TGCAGTGCTAGCGGGCTAGCGGGGGGCAATGAGCAGTTCTTC
CDR3 protein: CSASGLAGGNEQFF

D gene: NA
clone size: NA
V gene: TRBV6-5
J gene: TRBJ2-5
CDR3 length: 15
CDR3 DNA: TGTGCCAGCAGTTACCAGGGACGGTTCCTAGAGATCCAGTACTTC
CDR3 protein: CASSYQGRFLEIQYF

D gene: TRBD1
clone size: few
V gene: TRBV6-5
J gene: TRBJ1-6
CDR3 length: 15
CDR3 DNA: TGTGCCAGCAGTTACACGACAGGGACCGATTCACTTCTCCACTTT
CDR3 protein: CASSYTTGTDSLLHF

D gene: TRBD2
clone size: NA
V gene: TRBV20-1
J gene: TRBJ2-7
CDR3 length: 15
CDR3 DNA: TGCAGTGCTAGGGGGACTAGCGGGAGCCCCTACGAGCAGTACTTT
CDR3 protein: CSARGTSGSPYEQYF

D gene: NA
clone size: many
V gene: TRBV12-3/TRBV12-4
J gene: TRBJ1-5
CDR3 length: 16
CDR3 DNA: TGTGCCAGCAGTTTGTGGGCTGCGAATAGCAATCAGCCCCAGCATTTT
CDR3 protein: CASSLWAANSNQPQHF

D gene: NA
clone size: few
V gene: TRBV30
J gene: TRBJ1-1
CDR3 length: 14
CDR3 DNA: TGTGCCTGGACCCCAGCGTTCGAAAACACTGAAGCTTTCTTT
CDR3 protein: CAWTPAFENTEAFF

D gene: TRBD2
clone size: NA
V gene: TRBV29-1
J gene: TRBJ2-1
CDR3 length: 14
CDR3 DNA: TGCAACGCGCATCCAGGGACTAGCGGGAGTCGGCAGTTCTTC
CDR3 protein: CNAHPGTSGSRQFF